This TCR beta chain was captured by sequencing in a study of PD-1 blockade in classical Hodgkin lymphoma. Whole-study findings and limits: Significant TCR diversity gains by C4D1 occurred in CD4+ but not CD8+ cells.

Remarks on this clone: As yet, its antigen is unknown.

Every patient had relapsed following autologous stem cell transplantation, and cohorts differed in brentuximab vedotin exposure. Complete response, partial response or progressive disease constituted the best response categories observed. Libraries were prepared by immunoSEQ multiplex PCR; TCRdb keeps only in-frame clonotypes and omits some of them. The repertoire holds about 22,000 clones, with 80% as singletons. The sequencing here drew on peripheral blood mononuclear cells (PBMCs), taken before the second cycle of nivolumab. This TCR was sampled from a human donor with classical Hodgkin lymphoma.

The DNA for the CDR3 is TGCGCCAGCACCCTCGGAGACGCGCACGAGCAGTACTTC. Translating gives CASTLGDAHEQYF. The chain is built from TRBV10-2 and TRBJ2-7; D unresolved. Germline V gene data show CDR1 as WSHSY and CDR2 as SAAADI. V was clipped by 7 bases and J by 5 bases, with 15 bases between them. This CDR3 region has 13 residues.